The T cell receptor (beta chain) under discussion was sequenced for a study of shared clonotypes between healthy human individuals. Sequenced by immunoSEQ multiplex PCR; TCRdb stores in-frame clones only, minus some. Counted here are around 1,900,000 clones, 90% to 95% occurring once; the ten biggest clones make up 1.5% to 2%. CD45RO-negative, CCR7-selected cells formed the naive CD8 fraction, which excluded terminally differentiated effector memory CD45RA+ cells. CDR3 length: 13 residues. The germline V gene has CDR1 MNHEY and CDR2 SMNVEV (reference sequence). V dropped 5 bases and J dropped 0 bases, with 7 bases sitting between them.

The TCR sequence derives from a man between 18 and 35 years old in good health. Some clones in this sample may be carry-over from other donors' samples. The sequencing sample was made of naive CD8+ T cells from PBMCs. The chain links TRBV27 to TRBJ1-1; D gene ambiguous. CDR3 nucleotide sequence: TGTGCCAGCAGTCCCCATATGAACACTGAAGCTTTCTTT. Protein product: CASSPHMNTEAFF.